The 8 T cell receptor beta chains below were found in one sample sequenced in a study of low-dose radiotherapy and immunotherapy resistance in tumors. Documented time point: before trial treatment. Primers targeting TRAV and TRBV primed first-strand cDNA, covering alpha and beta chains. A roughly 20-cycle PCR with a constant-region primer and V-primer adapter amplified TCRs. TCRdb used MiXCR to reprocess the reads, holding one entry per CDR3 protein. The sample carries some 82,000 distinct CDR3 sequences, 18% recorded once. Material: PBMCs, obtained before treatment. The source is a male donor with prostate cancer.

In its sample, this clonotype was seen many times. The V gene is TRBV11-3, the J gene TRBJ2-2; no clear D gene. V was pared by 0 bases and J by 5 bases, with 4 bases between. The germline gives CDR1 SGHNT, CDR2 YENEEA. CDR3 length equals 13 residues. CDR3 amino acids: CASSLDLTGELFF. CDR3 nucleotide sequence: TGTGCCAGCAGCTTAGATCTAACCGGGGAGCTGTTTTTT. The variable domain in full, with the rest retrieved from reference TRBV11-3 and TRBJ2-2, is EAGVVQSPRYKIIEKKQPVAFWCNPISGHNTLYWYLQNLGQGPELLIRYENEEAVDDSQLPKDRFSAERLKGVDSTLKIQPAELGDSAVYLCASSLDLTGELFFGEGSRLTVL.

This chain joins TRBV4-2 and TRBJ2-1, with TRBD2 identical over 14 bases. This CDR3 has 16 residues. V trimming: 0 bases; J trimming: 7 bases; junction bases outside the gene matches: 2. Germline V gives CDR1 LGHNA, CDR2 YNFKEQ. CDR3 sequence reads: CASSQETSGGANEQFF. The CDR3 DNA sequence: TGTGCCAGCAGCCAAGAGACTAGCGGGGGGGCGAATGAGCAGTTCTTC.

This clonotype showed up many times. This rearrangement joins TRBV29-1 to TRBJ1-2, with D perhaps matching TRBD1 (5 bases). CDR1 and CDR2 (germline): SQVTM, ANQGSEA. The CDR3 totals 16 residues. V lost 0 bases to trimming and J lost 4 bases, with 18 bases between them. This chain's CDR3 is CSVEDISGTNSYGYTF. In DNA form, the CDR3 reads TGCAGCGTTGAAGATATTTCCGGGACGAACTCCTATGGCTACACCTTC.

At least ten counts were recorded for this clonotype. CDR3 nucleotides: TGCAGCGTGGTGGAAAGGGCCTTTGGCGAGCAGTACTTC. It codes for CSVVERAFGEQYF. The chain employs TRBV29-1 and TRBJ2-7; no clear D. CDR1 SQVTM and CDR2 ANQGSEA come from the germline V gene. The CDR3 spans 13 residues. V lost 6 bases, J lost 6 bases, and 18 bases lay in between.

The table lists this clonotype with many counts. J is TRBJ1-2 and V is TRBV19; D remains unclear. Germline V lookup: CDR1 LNHDA, CDR2 SQIVND (reference sequence). The CDR3 totals 16 residues. V lost 7 bases and J lost 6, with 24 bases in between. The CDR3 is CASTLPGRSPPHGYTF. The CDR3 DNA sequence: TGTGCCAGTACCCTTCCCGGGAGATCTCCTCCTCATGGCTACACCTTC.

The table lists this clonotype with many counts. The CDR3 DNA is TGTGCCAGCAGCCCACCCGGGATACTCACCGGGGAGCTGTTTTTT. This sequence encodes CASSPPGILTGELFF. The rearrangement uses TRBV7-2 and TRBJ2-2, with TRBD2 as a possible D gene (5 bases). Trimming left V 5 bases short and J 4 bases short, with 14 bases between. This CDR3 has 15 amino acids. CDR1 SGHTA and CDR2 FQGNSA come from the germline V gene.

This clonotype came up many times. The chain links TRBV4-1 to TRBJ2-1, with 10 bases that match TRBD2. CDR1 and CDR2 (germline): MGHRA, YSYEKL. V dropped 4 bases and J dropped 3; count of bases not matched to a gene: 0. The CDR3 length is 14 residues. The CDR3 nucleotides read TGCGCCAGCAGCCGGACTAGCGGCTACAATGAGCAGTTCTTC. This sequence encodes CASSRTSGYNEQFF.

At least ten counts were recorded for this clonotype. The chain is built from TRBV7-9 and TRBJ2-3; perhaps D is TRBD1 or TRBD2 (5 bases each). CDR3 size: 15 residues. Trimming left V 1 base short and J 2 bases short, with 10 bases between. The germline V gene has CDR1 SEHNR and CDR2 FQNEAQ (reference sequence). CDR3 bases: TGTGCCAGCAGCTTAGGGGGGAGAGACACAGATACGCAGTATTTT. It yields the protein CASSLGGRDTDTQYF.